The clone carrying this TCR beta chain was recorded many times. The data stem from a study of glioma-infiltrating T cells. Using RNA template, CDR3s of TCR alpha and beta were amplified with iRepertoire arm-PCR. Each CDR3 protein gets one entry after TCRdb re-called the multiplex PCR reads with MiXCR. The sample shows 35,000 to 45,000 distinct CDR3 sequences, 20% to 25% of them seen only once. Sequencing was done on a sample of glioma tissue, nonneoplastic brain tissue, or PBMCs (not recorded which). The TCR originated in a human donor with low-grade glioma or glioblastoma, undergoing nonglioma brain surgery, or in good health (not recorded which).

The CDR3 sequence is CASSPWTENSPLHF. As DNA, the CDR3 is TGTGCCAGTAGCCCTTGGACGGAGAATTCACCCCTCCACTTT. The gene calls are TRBV19 and TRBJ1-6; D unresolved. Germline CDR1 and CDR2: LNHDA and SQIVND (reference sequence). The CDR3 is 14 residues long. V gave up 6 bases and J gave up 7 bases, with 13 bases separating them.